This TCR beta chain is drawn from a study of quantifying T cell responses using KT2 cells. On the study more broadly: RNA was reverse transcribed with TCR alpha and beta constant-region primers.

The length of the CDR3 is 11 residues. Germline loops: CDR1 SQVTM, CDR2 ANQGSEA. J gave up 4 bases and V 6 bases, and 0 bases lay outside the gene matches. This clonotype has only a few counts. An oligo carrying a UMI was ligated to the cDNA 3' end. First-round PCR used roughly 4 cycles and beta primers RC1.1 and RC1.2 covering TRBC1 and TRBC2. TCRdb passed the UMI-ligation and nested PCR reads through MiXCR, listing each CDR3 protein once. The sample holds more than 55,000 distinct CDR3 sequences, about 12% seen once. The V gene is TRBV29-1, the J gene TRBJ2-3, with TRBD1 matching over 8 bases. The sequenced material came from PBMCs spiked with cells of the T cell clone KT2. The receptor was isolated from a human donor. The CDR3: CSVGQADTQYF. The CDR3 region has the DNA TGCAGCGTGGGACAGGCAGATACGCAGTATTTT.